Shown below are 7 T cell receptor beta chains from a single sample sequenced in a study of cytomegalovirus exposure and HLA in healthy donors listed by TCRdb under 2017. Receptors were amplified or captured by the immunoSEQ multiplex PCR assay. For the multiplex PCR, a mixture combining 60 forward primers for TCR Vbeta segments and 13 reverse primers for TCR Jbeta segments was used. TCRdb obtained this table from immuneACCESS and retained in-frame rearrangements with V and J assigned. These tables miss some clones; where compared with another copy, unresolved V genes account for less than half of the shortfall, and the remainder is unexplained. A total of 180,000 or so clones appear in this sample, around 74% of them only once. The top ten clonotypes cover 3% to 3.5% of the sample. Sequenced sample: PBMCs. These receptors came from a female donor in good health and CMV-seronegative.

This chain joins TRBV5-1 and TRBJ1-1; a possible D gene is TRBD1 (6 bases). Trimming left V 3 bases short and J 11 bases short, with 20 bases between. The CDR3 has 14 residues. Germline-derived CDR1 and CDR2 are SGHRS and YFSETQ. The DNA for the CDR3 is TGCGCCAGCAGCTCTGGACAGAGGATGGTGGATGCTTTCTTT. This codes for CASSSGQRMVDAFF. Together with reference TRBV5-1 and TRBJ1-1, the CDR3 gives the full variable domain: KAGVTQTPRYLIKTRGQQVTLSCSPISGHRSVSWYQQTPGQGLQFLFEYFSETQRNKGNFPGRFSGRQFSNSRSEMNVSTLELGDSALYLCASSSGQRMVDAFFGQGTRLTVV.

The CDR3 region is CASSDLAGGRNEQFF. The CDR3 DNA sequence: TGTGCCAGCAGTGACCTAGCGGGGGGGCGGAATGAGCAGTTCTTC. V usage is TRBV27 and J usage is TRBJ2-1; 12 bases fit TRBD2. This CDR3 region has 15 residues. Trimming took 5 bases from V and 7 from J; bases not matched to a gene: 6. CDR1 MNHEY and CDR2 SMNVEV come from the germline V gene (reference sequence).

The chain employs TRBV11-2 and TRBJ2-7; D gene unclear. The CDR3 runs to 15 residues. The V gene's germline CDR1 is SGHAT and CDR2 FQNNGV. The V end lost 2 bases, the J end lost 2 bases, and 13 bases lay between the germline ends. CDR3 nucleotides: TGTGCCAGCAGCTTATCCCTTTCCTACCCCTACGAGCAGTACTTC. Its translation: CASSLSLSYPYEQYF.

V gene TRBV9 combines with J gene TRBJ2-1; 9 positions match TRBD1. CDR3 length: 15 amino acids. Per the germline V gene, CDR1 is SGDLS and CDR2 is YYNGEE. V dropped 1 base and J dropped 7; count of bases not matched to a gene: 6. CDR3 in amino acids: CASSVRDRVGNEQFF. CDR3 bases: TGTGCCAGCAGCGTAAGGGACAGGGTGGGAAATGAGCAGTTCTTC.

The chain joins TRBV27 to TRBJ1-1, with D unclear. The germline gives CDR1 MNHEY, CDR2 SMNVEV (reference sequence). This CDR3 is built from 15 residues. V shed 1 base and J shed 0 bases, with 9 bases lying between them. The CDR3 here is CASSLWHGLNTEAFF. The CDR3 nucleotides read TGTGCCAGCAGTTTATGGCACGGGTTGAACACTGAAGCTTTCTTT.

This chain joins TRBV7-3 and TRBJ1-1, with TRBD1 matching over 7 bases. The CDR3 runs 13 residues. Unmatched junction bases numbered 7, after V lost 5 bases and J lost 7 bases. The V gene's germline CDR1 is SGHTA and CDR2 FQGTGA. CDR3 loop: CASSPNRDSEAFF. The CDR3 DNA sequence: TGTGCCAGCAGCCCGAACAGGGACAGTGAAGCTTTCTTT.

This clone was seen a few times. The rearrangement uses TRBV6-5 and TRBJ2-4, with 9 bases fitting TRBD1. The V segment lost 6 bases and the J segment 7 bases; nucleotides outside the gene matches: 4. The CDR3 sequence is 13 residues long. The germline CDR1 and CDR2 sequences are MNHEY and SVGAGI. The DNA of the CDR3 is TGTGCCAGCAGACCCGGACAGGGGAACATTCAGTACTTC. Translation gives CASRPGQGNIQYF.